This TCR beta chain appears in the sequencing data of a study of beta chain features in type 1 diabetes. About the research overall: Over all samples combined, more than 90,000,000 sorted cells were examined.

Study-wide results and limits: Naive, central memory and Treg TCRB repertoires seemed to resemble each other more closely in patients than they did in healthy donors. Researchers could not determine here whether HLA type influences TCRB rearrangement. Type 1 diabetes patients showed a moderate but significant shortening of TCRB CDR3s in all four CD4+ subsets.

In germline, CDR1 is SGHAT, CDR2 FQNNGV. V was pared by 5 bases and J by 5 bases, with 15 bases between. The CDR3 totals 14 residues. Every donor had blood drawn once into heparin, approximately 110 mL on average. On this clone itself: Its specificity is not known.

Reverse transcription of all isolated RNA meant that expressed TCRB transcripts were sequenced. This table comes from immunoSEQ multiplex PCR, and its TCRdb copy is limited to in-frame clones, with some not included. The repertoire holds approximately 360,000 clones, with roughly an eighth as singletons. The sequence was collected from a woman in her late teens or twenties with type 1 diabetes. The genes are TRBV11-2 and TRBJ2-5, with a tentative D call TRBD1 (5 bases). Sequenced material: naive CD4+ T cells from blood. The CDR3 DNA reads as TGTGCCAGCAGCCAAGGGGCAGGGCGGGAGACCCAGTACTTC. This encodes CASSQGAGRETQYF.